Sequencing of this T cell receptor beta chain was carried out in a study of regulatory T cells in long-lasting Graves disease. This clonotype showed up many times. The sample's time point: persistent/refractory GD, antithyroid drugs over 5 years with positive TRAb. Researchers made the TCR library from RNA that was extracted from PBMCs. CDR3-region Arm-PCR and iRepertoire HTBI primers produced the TCR beta libraries. Each CDR3 protein is one row after TCRdb ran MiXCR on the multiplex PCR reads. The data show roughly 400,000 distinct CDR3 sequences, less than 25% seen once. The J segment lost 6 bases and the V segment lost 5 bases, leaving 6 bases of the junction unmatched. The V gene's germline CDR1 is SNHLY and CDR2 FYNNEI. CDR3 length: 14 residues.

The sequence derives from a female donor with Graves disease. The specimen comprised peripheral blood mononuclear cells (PBMCs), sampled when the disease was refractory, from a patient treated with antithyroid drugs. The V and J genes are TRBV2 and TRBJ1-5; 8 bases agree with TRBD1. In DNA form, the CDR3 reads TGTGCCAGCAGTCGGACAGGGTCGACTCAGCCCCAGCATTTT. Translation gives CASSRTGSTQPQHF.